This passage covers 25 T cell receptor beta chains from one sample sequenced in a study of blood T cell repertoires in COVID-19. The table came from immunoSEQ multiplex PCR; TCRdb's copy has only in-frame clones and leaves some out. The sample holds about 330,000 clones, approximately 88% seen once. The specimen sequenced was peripheral blood. These receptors came from a man between 18 and 35 years old who had recovered from COVID-19.

There are a few counts of this clone. V is TRBV7-2 and J is TRBJ1-5; the D is unclear. The CDR3 length is 13 residues. V was shortened by 2 bases and J by 11 bases, with 13 bases between the two germline ends. The germline V gene encodes CDR1 SGHTA and CDR2 FQGNSA. CDR3: CASSLSAGGAQHF. CDR3 coding DNA: TGTGCCAGCAGCTTATCCGCGGGCGGGGCCCAGCATTTT.

The rearrangement links TRBV11-2 to TRBJ2-7; no clear D gene. This CDR3 contains 13 residues. Germline V gene sequence: CDR1 SGHAT, CDR2 FQNNGV. Trimming took off 3 bases at V and 0 bases at J, with 6 bases between the two ends. CDR3 in DNA: TGTGCCAGCAGCTTCCAGGACTCCTACGAGCAGTACTTC. It is translated as CASSFQDSYEQYF.

The chain couples TRBV7-2 to TRBJ2-3; D perhaps matches TRBD1 (6 bases). This CDR3 has 14 amino acids. Per the germline V gene, CDR1 is SGHTA and CDR2 is FQGNSA. Trimming took off 3 bases at V and 0 bases at J, with 7 bases between the two ends. In DNA form, the CDR3 reads TGTGCCAGCAGCTTTGACAGGAGCACAGATACGCAGTATTTT. As protein: CASSFDRSTDTQYF.

The chain combines TRBV6-2 or TRBV6-3 with TRBJ2-3, with 12 bases that match TRBD2. The germline gives CDR1 MNHEY, CDR2 SVGEGT. CDR3 size: 18 residues. V dropped 0 bases and J dropped 0; count of bases not matched to a gene: 4. CDR3 loop: CASSYSIGTSGSTDTQYF. The CDR3 DNA reads as TGTGCCAGCAGTTACTCGATAGGGACTAGCGGGAGCACAGATACGCAGTATTTT.

V and J are TRBV11-2 and TRBJ2-6, with D perhaps matching TRBD1 (5 bases). Trimming took off 2 bases at V and 3 bases at J, with 14 bases between the two ends. Germline assignment: CDR1 SGHAT and CDR2 FQNNGV. The CDR3 runs 17 residues. The CDR3: CASSLLGGADGANVLTF. CDR3 sequence (DNA): TGTGCCAGCAGCTTATTAGGTGGGGCGGATGGGGCCAACGTCCTGACTTTC.

The rearrangement links TRBV21-1 to TRBJ2-1; TRBD2 was called by the table and not checked on the DNA. TRBV21-1 is termed a pseudogene. This CDR3 comprises 15 residues. In DNA form, the CDR3 reads TGTGCCAGCAGTAAACTAGGACTAGCGGGGGTGGAGCAGTTCTTC. Translation: CASSKLGLAGVEQFF.

The V call is TRBV29-1, the J call TRBJ2-2; 11 bases fit TRBD1. J gave up 3 bases and V 1 base, and 10 bases lay outside the gene matches. Germline V gene data show CDR1 as SQVTM and CDR2 as ANQGSEA. This CDR3 is 18 amino acids long. Written as DNA, the CDR3 is TGCAGCGTTGAAGCCCATCAAGGACAGGGGGCCTACACCGGGGAGCTGTTTTTT. As protein: CSVEAHQGQGAYTGELFF.

The table lists this clone with a count of one. The V gene is TRBV9, the J gene TRBJ1-2; no clear D. This CDR3 is 14 amino acids long. Germline V lookup: CDR1 SGDLS, CDR2 YYNGEE. Trimming took off 0 bases at V and 2 bases at J, with 8 bases between the two ends. CDR3: CASSVADGNYGYTF. In DNA, the CDR3 is TGTGCCAGCAGCGTAGCTGACGGGAACTATGGCTACACCTTC.

The gene calls are TRBV10-3 and TRBJ2-4, with TRBD2 matching over 11 bases. The V and J ends lost 3 bases and 6 bases, in that order; junction bases with no gene match: 7. The CDR3 extends over 16 amino acids. Germline CDR1 and CDR2: ENHRY and SYGVKD. CDR3 sequence: CAISELAGVVGNIQYF. CDR3 nucleotides: TGTGCCATCAGTGAACTAGCGGGAGTCGTCGGAAACATTCAGTACTTC.

The chain joins TRBV7-6 to TRBJ2-1, with 12 bases aligning to TRBD2. The CDR3 extends over 17 amino acids. V lost 5 bases and J lost 0; bases outside the gene matches: 5. Germline-derived CDR1 and CDR2 are SGHVS and FNYEAQ. The CDR3 DNA is TGTGCCAGCAGCGAGGGACTAGCGGGTTCCTCCTACAATGAGCAGTTCTTC. This encodes CASSEGLAGSSYNEQFF.

The genes are TRBV9 and TRBJ2-1; D possibly corresponds to TRBD2 (6 bases). From germline, CDR1 is SGDLS and CDR2 YYNGEE. This CDR3 has 16 residues. The V end was cut by 0 bases, the J end by 0 bases, with 10 bases between. The DNA for the CDR3 is TGTGCCAGCAGCGTAGGGAGGGCGAGCTCCTACAATGAGCAGTTCTTC. Protein product: CASSVGRASSYNEQFF.

The chain links TRBV7-2 to TRBJ2-7, with 8 bases aligning to TRBD2. CDR1 SGHTA and CDR2 FQGNSA come from the germline V gene. CDR3 size: 13 residues. V shed 5 bases, J shed 2 bases, and the junction held 2 bases outside the gene matches. For the CDR3, the DNA is TGTGCCAGCAGCCTGCGGGAGGCCTACGAGCAGTACTTC. Translating it yields CASSLREAYEQYF.

V usage is TRBV7-2 and J usage is TRBJ2-1, with TRBD2 identical over 9 bases. The CDR3 covers 12 residues. The germline CDR1 and CDR2 sequences are SGHTA and FQGNSA. V lost 6 bases to trimming and J lost 10 bases; unmatched junction nucleotides: 4. The CDR3 protein is CASRTGLAEQFF. DNA of the CDR3: TGTGCCAGCAGGACGGGACTAGCAGAGCAGTTCTTC.

The chain carries TRBV7-9 and TRBJ2-1, with a weak D call TRBD1 (7 bases). Looked up from germline, CDR1 is SEHNR and CDR2 is FQNEAQ (reference sequence). Trimming stripped 4 bases from V and 0 bases from J, with 16 bases between. The CDR3 sequence is 17 residues long. The CDR3 here is CASSSPAGQLSYNEQFF. The CDR3 nucleotides are TGTGCCAGCAGCTCCCCTGCGGGACAGCTCTCCTACAATGAGCAGTTCTTC.

A single count supports this clone. This sequence joins TRBV19 and TRBJ1-1; D unresolved. The germline V and J ends were trimmed by 1 base and 1 base, with 7 bases remaining between them. Germline CDR1 reads LNHDA; CDR2 reads SQIVND (reference sequence). This CDR3 has 14 amino acids. CDR3 DNA: TGTGCCAGTAGTATAGCGGCAGGGAACACTGAAGCTTTCTTT. Protein: CASSIAAGNTEAFF.

This sequence joins TRBV29-1 and TRBJ2-1; TRBD2 aligns across 10 bases. CDR3 length equals 14 residues. The V and J ends lost 4 bases and 6 bases, in that order; junction bases with no gene match: 6. Germline V gives CDR1 SQVTM, CDR2 ANQGSEA. The CDR3 DNA reads as TGCAGCGTTGGTGAGCGGGGGGGCCCCAATGAGCAGTTCTTC. As protein: CSVGERGGPNEQFF.

The chain employs TRBV6-5 and TRBJ1-1; D is possibly TRBD1 (5 bases). The germline CDR1 and CDR2 sequences are MNHEY and SVGAGI. The length of the CDR3 is 14 residues. V was trimmed by 7 bases and J by 2 bases, leaving 14 bases between them. The CDR3 nucleotides are TGTGCCAGCAATCCATTCGGGGGAAACACTGAAGCTTTCTTT. Amino acids: CASNPFGGNTEAFF.

The gene calls are TRBV3-1 (or the pseudogene TRBV3-2) and TRBJ1-2; the D gene is possibly TRBD1 (6 bases). This CDR3 comprises 15 residues. Germline V CDR1 and CDR2: LGHDT, YNNKEL (reference sequence). V was trimmed by 1 base and J by 4 bases, leaving 13 bases between them. DNA for the CDR3: TGTGCCAGCAGCCAAGCCCTAACAGGGATCTATGGCTACACCTTC. Translated: CASSQALTGIYGYTF.

The CDR3 DNA is TGTGCCAGCAGCACCACGGACAGGGTGCTGGGAGGCTACACCTTC. Translated: CASSTTDRVLGGYTF. This chain connects TRBV5-6 to TRBJ1-2; 8 bases agree with TRBD1. The CDR3 consists of 15 residues. Germline CDR1 is SGHDT and CDR2 is YYEEEE. Losses at the gene ends were 4 bases for V and 8 bases for J; bases not matched to a gene: 13.

The chain couples TRBV13 to TRBJ1-1; TRBD1 might be the D (6 bases). This CDR3 region has 17 residues. Germline loops: CDR1 PRHDT, CDR2 FYEKMQ (reference sequence). Trimming shortened V by 5 bases and J by 1 base, and 20 bases separated the two germline ends. CDR3 sequence: CASSPGGRREKNTEAFF. The CDR3 coding sequence is TGTGCCAGCAGCCCGGGGGGGCGTAGGGAGAAGAACACTGAAGCTTTCTTT.

The chain carries TRBV7-2 and TRBJ2-2, with D perhaps matching TRBD1 (6 bases). The V end was cut by 2 bases, the J end by 2 bases, with 9 bases between. The CDR3 totals 15 residues. CDR1 and CDR2 from the germline V gene are SGHTA and FQGNSA. The CDR3 protein is CASSLKGTNTGELFF. Here the CDR3 DNA reads TGTGCCAGCAGCTTAAAAGGGACAAACACCGGGGAGCTGTTTTTT.

This chain uses TRBV3-1 (or the pseudogene TRBV3-2) with TRBJ2-7, with D possibly being TRBD1 (6 bases). V was shortened by 3 bases and J by 5 bases, with 14 bases between the two germline ends. Germline CDR1 is LGHDT and CDR2 is YNNKEL (reference sequence). The CDR3 consists of 14 residues. The CDR3 is CASSQLQGWDEQYF. CDR3 sequence (DNA): TGTGCCAGCAGCCAGCTACAGGGTTGGGACGAGCAGTACTTC.

V is TRBV5-1 and J is TRBJ1-5, with D unclear. This CDR3 comprises 13 residues. V was cut by 4 bases and J by 9 bases, with 14 bases left in between. Germline assignment: CDR1 SGHRS and CDR2 YFSETQ. This CDR3 reads CASSPTLAGPQHF. The DNA for the CDR3 is TGCGCCAGCAGCCCGACACTAGCCGGGCCCCAGCATTTT.

This sequence joins TRBV5-1 and TRBJ1-1; tentatively, D is TRBD1 (6 bases). This CDR3 has 14 amino acids. Per the germline V gene, CDR1 is SGHRS and CDR2 is YFSETQ. The V gene lost 2 bases and the J gene lost 5 bases, with 13 bases spanning the gap. CDR3 bases: TGCGCCAGCAGCTTTGAACAGAGGGGGACTGAAGCTTTCTTT. As protein: CASSFEQRGTEAFF.

The CDR3 nucleotides are TGTGCCAGCAGCGTAGCAGTGACAGGCCCCTCCTACGAGCAGTACTTC. It yields the protein CASSVAVTGPSYEQYF. V is TRBV9 and J is TRBJ2-7; D is possibly TRBD1 (6 bases). V was shortened by 0 bases and J by 0 bases, with 13 bases between the two germline ends. From germline, CDR1 is SGDLS and CDR2 YYNGEE. The CDR3 runs 16 residues.